These T cell receptor beta chains were read from a single sample in a study of shared clonotypes between healthy human individuals. The data were produced by immunoSEQ multiplex PCR, yet TCRdb's version contains in-frame clones alone and is incomplete. This sample has roughly 2.4 million clones; 90% to 96% occur once, and the top ten carry around 0.13%. Sample: naive CD4+ T cells sorted from blood. All receptors derive from a man younger than 30 in good health. CDR3s include the opening cysteine and the closing phenylalanine or tryptophan. The D gene is left open where the match is weak. Clone size appears in some rows only: once, few, many, or a class for an expanded clone.

V gene	J gene	clone size	D gene	CDR3 DNA	CDR3 protein
TRBV6-6	TRBJ2-7	NA	NA	TGTGCCAGCGGATTTCAGGAGATCCCGTCCTACGAGCAGTACTTC	CASGFQEIPSYEQYF
TRBV4-3	TRBJ1-1	NA	NA	TGCGCCAGCAGCCGCGGGGAAGGGTGGACTGAAGCTTTCTTT	CASSRGEGWTEAFF
TRBV2	TRBJ1-1	NA	TRBD1	TGTGCCAGCAGTGATCAGGGGGCAGTCACTGAAGCTTTCTTT	CASSDQGAVTEAFF
TRBV30	TRBJ2-2	NA	NA	TGTGCCTTGACGCAGATGCAGACCGGGGAGCTGTTTTTT	CALTQMQTGELFF
TRBV2	TRBJ2-7	NA	NA	TGTGCCAGCAGTGAAGAAGGGGGGGCCTCCTACGAGCAGTACTTC	CASSEEGGASYEQYF
TRBV4-3	TRBJ1-2	NA	NA	TGCGCCAGCAGCCAAGATCGGCAGTCTAACTATGGCTACACCTTC	CASSQDRQSNYGYTF
TRBV19	TRBJ1-6	NA	TRBD1	TGTGCCAGTAACCCCAATACTGGACAGGCTAATTCACCCCTCCACTTT	CASNPNTGQANSPLHF
TRBV10-1	TRBJ1-1	NA	NA	TGCGCCAGCGGGAACGTTAACACTGAAGCTTTCTTT	CASGNVNTEAFF
TRBV2	TRBJ2-7	NA	TRBD2	TGTGCCAGCAGTGAGGGAGGGGTCGCACGCTACGAGCAGTACTTC	CASSEGGVARYEQYF
TRBV7-2	TRBJ2-7	NA	TRBD1	TGTGCCAGCAGCTGGGGGGGCCGGGACAGGGCTGGGGAGCAGTACTTC	CASSWGGRDRAGEQYF
TRBV2	TRBJ1-1	NA	NA	TGTGCCAGCAGGGGACGGCTCATGAACACTGAAGCTTTCTTT	CASRGRLMNTEAFF
TRBV30	TRBJ1-1	NA	TRBD1	TGTGCCTGGAGTCCCCAGGGGGTTGAAGCTTTCTTT	CAWSPQGVEAFF
TRBV7-9	TRBJ1-1	NA	NA	TGTGCCAGCAGCCGCCGGGATATTGGCACTGAAGCTTTCTTT	CASSRRDIGTEAFF
TRBV30	TRBJ2-3	once	NA	TGTGCCTGGGGCGGGATGACCACAGATACGCAGTATTTT	CAWGGMTTDTQYF
TRBV5-4	TRBJ2-7	NA	TRBD1	TGTGCCAGCAGCTTGGGGACAGGGAGGAAAAGGGACGAGCAGTACTTC	CASSLGTGRKRDEQYF
TRBV6-5	TRBJ2-1	NA	NA	TGTGCCAGCAGCCGGGACTTCCCCTACAATGAGCAGTTCTTC	CASSRDFPYNEQFF
TRBV6-1	TRBJ2-7	NA	TRBD2	TGTGCCAGCAGTGATGCCCTAGCGGGGGGGGTCTACGAGCAGTACTTC	CASSDALAGGVYEQYF
TRBV11-2	TRBJ2-1	NA	NA	TGTGCCAGCAGCTTAGGGGGACTCGGAACGTACAATGAGCAGTTCTTC	CASSLGGLGTYNEQFF
TRBV7-2	TRBJ1-5	NA	NA	TGTGCCAGCAGCGCGCAATTGGGAGGTCAGCCCCAGCATTTT	CASSAQLGGQPQHF
TRBV30	TRBJ2-1	once	NA	TGTGCCTCCGCTGCGGGTCCCTACAATGAGCAGTTCTTC	CASAAGPYNEQFF
TRBV11-2	TRBJ2-1	NA	TRBD2	TGTGCCAGCAGCTTTAGCGGGGCGGGGTCCTACAATGAGCAGTTCTTC	CASSFSGAGSYNEQFF
TRBV4-1	TRBJ1-6	NA	TRBD1	TGCGCCAGCAGCCAAGATCCGTGGGGACAGAATAATTCACCCCTCCACTTT	CASSQDPWGQNNSPLHF
TRBV10-1	TRBJ2-7	once	TRBD1	TGCGCCAGCTCCAGGGACAGCTCAACCTACGAGCAGTACTTC	CASSRDSSTYEQYF
TRBV12-5	TRBJ2-7	NA	NA	TGTGCTAGTGGTTTGGTTTTAGGGGCGTTGGACTTC	CASGLVLGALDF
TRBV9	TRBJ2-5	once	TRBD2	TGTGCCAGCAGCGCCGGGCCAGCGGGAGGCCAAGAGACCCAGTACTTC	CASSAGPAGGQETQYF
TRBV2	TRBJ2-5	NA	NA	TGTGCCAGCTGGGGTCGGGACCAAGAGACCCAGTACTTC	CASWGRDQETQYF
TRBV5-1	TRBJ2-7	NA	TRBD2	TGCGCCAGCAGCCACAGCGGGATAGGTTCCCACGAGCAGTACTTC	CASSHSGIGSHEQYF
TRBV4-3	TRBJ1-6	few	NA	TGCGCCAGCAGCCAAGAGTCGAATTCACCCCTCCACTTT	CASSQESNSPLHF
TRBV10-2	TRBJ2-7	NA	NA	TGCGCCAGCAGTGAGTCGGGATTTTACTACGAGCAGTACTTC	CASSESGFYYEQYF
TRBV7-8	TRBJ2-1	NA	NA	TGTGCCAGCAGCCTTGGATTCACCGTTAATGAGCAGTTCTTC	CASSLGFTVNEQFF
TRBV5-1	TRBJ2-3	NA	TRBD2	TGCGCCAGCAGCTGGGGACTAGCGGGAGCAGGGGATACGCAGTATTTT	CASSWGLAGAGDTQYF
TRBV27	TRBJ2-1	once	NA	TGTGCCAGCAGTTCCGTAGGGGGGTCCTACAATGAGCAGTTCTTC	CASSSVGGSYNEQFF
TRBV6-1	TRBJ2-7	NA	TRBD2	TGTGCCAGCAGACTAGCGGGAGTAAACGAGCAGTACTTC	CASRLAGVNEQYF
TRBV6-5	TRBJ1-6	NA	NA	TGTGCCAGCAGTTACAACGGCCTGCACGATTCACCCCTCCACTTT	CASSYNGLHDSPLHF
TRBV5-6	TRBJ1-3	NA	TRBD1	TGTGCCAGCAGCCGCGGGGACAGAGGAAACACCATATATTTT	CASSRGDRGNTIYF
TRBV5-8	TRBJ2-1	NA	NA	TGTGCCAGCAGCTTATCTCGCCAGCGGCTTAGCTCCTACAATGAGCAGTTCTTC	CASSLSRQRLSSYNEQFF
TRBV7-6	TRBJ2-7	NA	NA	TGTGCCAGCAGCTTAATTTCACAGGGCGTCGACGAGCAGTACTTC	CASSLISQGVDEQYF
TRBV6-5	TRBJ2-5	NA	NA	TGTGCCAGCAGTTACTTCGGGGAAGAGACCCAGTACTTC	CASSYFGEETQYF
TRBV2	TRBJ2-1	NA	TRBD2	TGTGCCAGCAGTGAAGCTAGCGGGAGGGTCTATGAGCAGTTCTTC	CASSEASGRVYEQFF
TRBV25-1	TRBJ1-1	NA	NA	TGTGCCAGCAGTGATGCAACCGGGACGGATGAAGCTTTCTTT	CASSDATGTDEAFF
TRBV23-1	TRBJ1-4	NA	NA	TGCGCCAGCAGTCAGGAGGACGAAAGGGGAAGGGGAAAACTGTTTTTT	CASSQEDERGRGKLFF
TRBV5-1	TRBJ2-7	NA	TRBD1	TGCGCCAGCAGCTTGACCCAGGGGGCCAACCACGAGCAGTACTTC	CASSLTQGANHEQYF
TRBV2	TRBJ2-1	NA	TRBD2	TGTGCCAGCAGTGTTGCGGGAGGGTACAATGAGCAGTTCTTC	CASSVAGGYNEQFF
TRBV6-6	TRBJ1-6	few	TRBD1	TGTGCCAGCAGGGACAGGGGGCCTTCACCCCTCCACTTT	CASRDRGPSPLHF
TRBV7-9	TRBJ1-2	NA	TRBD1	TGTGCCAGCAGCTTGGACAGGGGCTTAGCTGGCTACACCTTC	CASSLDRGLAGYTF
TRBV4-2	TRBJ2-3	NA	NA	TGTGCCAGCAGCCAAGATCCCACTAGGTCTGTCACAGATACGCAGTATTTT	CASSQDPTRSVTDTQYF
TRBV4-1	TRBJ1-2	NA	TRBD1	TGCGCCAGCAGCCAAGATCTAGGGACAGGGAACTATGGCTACACCTTC	CASSQDLGTGNYGYTF
TRBV5-6	TRBJ2-7	NA	NA	TGTGCCAGCAGCTTATCTGGGTTCTACGAGCAGTACTTC	CASSLSGFYEQYF
TRBV11-2	TRBJ1-1	NA	TRBD1	TGTGCCAGCAGCTTAGGAGCAGGGGGTCACACTGAAGCTTTCTTT	CASSLGAGGHTEAFF
TRBV6-6	TRBJ1-1	NA	TRBD1	TGTGCCAGCAGTGCAACAGGGGTTACTGAAGCTTTCTTT	CASSATGVTEAFF
TRBV6-1	TRBJ2-7	NA	TRBD2	TGTGCCAGCAGGGAAGCCAGCGGGAGGTCCACCTACGAGCAGTACTTC	CASREASGRSTYEQYF
TRBV2	TRBJ1-2	NA	TRBD1	TGTGCCAGCAGTGTCGAGGCAGGGGGGGTTTATGGCTACACCTTC	CASSVEAGGVYGYTF